The present T cell receptor (beta chain) was sequenced within a study of CD8 T cells in Susac syndrome. Sequencing targeted TCR beta in blood CD8+ and CD4+ T cells. FACS was used to enrich TEMRA cells, whereas the CD8+ and CD4+ T cells were obtained by negative isolation. Reverse transcription of about 0.5 to 1 ug RNA was carried out with random hexamers. Amplification of TCR beta CDR3 was carried out by immunoSEQ multiplex PCR, which covered 54 Vbeta and 13 Jbeta segments. TCRdb reprocessed the immunoSEQ multiplex PCR reads via MiXCR and lists one record per CDR3 protein. This sample has some 110,000 distinct CDR3 sequences, with 90% to 95% found just once. This CDR3 comprises 14 residues. Germline V gene lookup returns CDR1 MNHEY and CDR2 SMNVEV (reference sequence). V was clipped by 2 bases and J by 2 bases, with 10 bases between them.

Sequenced material: CD4+ T cells from PBMCs. The TCR comes from a human donor with multiple sclerosis. The V and J genes are TRBV27 and TRBJ2-7; D call uncertain. CDR3 sequence reads: CASSLTPGAYEQYF. In nucleotides, the CDR3 is TGTGCCAGCAGTTTAACTCCGGGTGCCTACGAGCAGTACTTC.